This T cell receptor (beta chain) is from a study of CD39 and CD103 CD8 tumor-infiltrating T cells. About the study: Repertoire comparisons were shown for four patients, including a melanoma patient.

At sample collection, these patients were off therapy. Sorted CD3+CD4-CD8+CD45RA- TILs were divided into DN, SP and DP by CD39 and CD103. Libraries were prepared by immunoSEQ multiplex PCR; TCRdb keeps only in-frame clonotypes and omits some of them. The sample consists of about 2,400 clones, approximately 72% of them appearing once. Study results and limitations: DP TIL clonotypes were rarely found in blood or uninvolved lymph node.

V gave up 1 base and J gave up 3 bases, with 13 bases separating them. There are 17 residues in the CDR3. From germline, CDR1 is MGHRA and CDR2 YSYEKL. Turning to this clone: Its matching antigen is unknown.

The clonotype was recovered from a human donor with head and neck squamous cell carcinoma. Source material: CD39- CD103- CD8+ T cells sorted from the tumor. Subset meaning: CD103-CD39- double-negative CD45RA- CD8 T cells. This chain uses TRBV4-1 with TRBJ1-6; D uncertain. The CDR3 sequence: CASSQANVRNYNSPLHF. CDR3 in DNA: TGCGCCAGCAGCCAAGCTAACGTTAGAAACTATAATTCACCCCTCCACTTT.